Included here is one T cell receptor (beta chain) sequence, with context. Its antigen is unidentified. One junction end does not reproduce the germline sequence, and a read error may be involved. This sample is part of a study of tumor and adjacent non-tumor tissue in lung cancer. Whole-study context: There were around eleven adenocarcinoma, 2 squamous cell carcinoma and 1 small cell lung cancer cases.

The library came from three nested PCR rounds adapted from ARM-PCR protocols. MiXCR, run by TCRdb on the multiplex PCR reads, gives a single entry per CDR3 protein. Counted here are roughly 220,000 distinct CDR3 sequences, 71% occurring once; the ten biggest clones make up 20% to 25%. Overall study findings and caveats: Tumor repertoires had a smaller top 100 clone share than normal lung. Significantly higher TCR diversity was found in tumor than normal lung.

No cell sorting was done before RNA was extracted from the tissue. Newly diagnosed lung cancer patients had thoracic surgery in China, August–late 2014, without prior chemotherapy. The receptor's source is a man aged 60-69 years with non-small cell lung cancer. Sequenced sample: lung tumor tissue.

The CDR3 spells CSARSRDRDGCTF. For the CDR3, the DNA is TGCAGTGCTAGAAGCCGGGACAGGGACGGCTGCACCTTC. V usage is TRBV20-1 and J usage is TRBJ1-2, with 9 bases fitting TRBD1. CDR1 is DFQATT, CDR2 SNEGSKA, per germline (reference sequence). The CDR3 length is 13 residues.